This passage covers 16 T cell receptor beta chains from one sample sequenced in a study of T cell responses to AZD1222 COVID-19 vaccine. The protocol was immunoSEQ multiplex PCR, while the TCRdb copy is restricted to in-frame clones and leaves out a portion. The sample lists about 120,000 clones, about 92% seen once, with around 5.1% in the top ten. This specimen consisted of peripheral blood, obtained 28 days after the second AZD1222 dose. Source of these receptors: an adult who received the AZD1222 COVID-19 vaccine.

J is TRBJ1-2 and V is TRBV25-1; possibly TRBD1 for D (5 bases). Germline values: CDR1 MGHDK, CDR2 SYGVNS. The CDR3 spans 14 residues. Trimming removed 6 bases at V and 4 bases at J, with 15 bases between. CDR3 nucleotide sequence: TGTGCCAGCAGCCGACAGCCGGACCTCTATGGCTACACCTTC. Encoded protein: CASSRQPDLYGYTF.

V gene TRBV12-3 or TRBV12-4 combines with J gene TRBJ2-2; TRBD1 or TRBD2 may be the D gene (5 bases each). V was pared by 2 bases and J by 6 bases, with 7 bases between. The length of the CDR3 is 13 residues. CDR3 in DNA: TGTGCCAGCAGTTTACAGGGACCCGGGGAGCTGTTTTTT. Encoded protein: CASSLQGPGELFF.

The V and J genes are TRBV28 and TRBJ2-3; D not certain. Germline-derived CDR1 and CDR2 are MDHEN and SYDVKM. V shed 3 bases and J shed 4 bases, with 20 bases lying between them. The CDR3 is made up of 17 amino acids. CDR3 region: CASSFLGPRDPSDTQYF. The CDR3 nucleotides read TGTGCCAGCAGTTTCCTAGGGCCTAGAGACCCCTCAGATACGCAGTATTTT.

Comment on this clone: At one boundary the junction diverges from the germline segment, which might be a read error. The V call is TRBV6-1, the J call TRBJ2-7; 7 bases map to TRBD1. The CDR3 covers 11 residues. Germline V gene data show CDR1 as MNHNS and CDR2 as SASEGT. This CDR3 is CASSEAGQAEF. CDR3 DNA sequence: TGTGCCAGCAGTGAAGCCGGACAGGCCGAGTTC.

The CDR3 DNA sequence: TGTGCCAGTAGTATGGTATCAGGGCCTCTCTCTGGAAACACCATATATTTT. This translates into CASSMVSGPLSGNTIYF. V is TRBV19 and J is TRBJ1-3; possibly TRBD1 for D (5 bases). In germline, CDR1 is LNHDA, CDR2 SQIVND (reference sequence). The CDR3 has 17 amino acids. V was cut by 3 bases and J by 0 bases, with 15 bases left in between.

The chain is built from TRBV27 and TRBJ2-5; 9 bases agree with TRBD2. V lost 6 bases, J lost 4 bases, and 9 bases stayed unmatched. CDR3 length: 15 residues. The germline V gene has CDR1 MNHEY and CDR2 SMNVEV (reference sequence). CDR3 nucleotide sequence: TGTGCCAGCAGCGTCGCGGGAGGGCCCCCAGAGACCCAGTACTTC. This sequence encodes CASSVAGGPPETQYF.

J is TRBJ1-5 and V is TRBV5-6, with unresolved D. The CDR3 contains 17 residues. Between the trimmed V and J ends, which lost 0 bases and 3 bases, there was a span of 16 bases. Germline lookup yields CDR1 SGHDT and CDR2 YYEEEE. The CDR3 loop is CASSLGPVGVINQPQHF. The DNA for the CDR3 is TGTGCCAGCAGCTTGGGGCCGGTCGGGGTGATCAATCAGCCCCAGCATTTT.

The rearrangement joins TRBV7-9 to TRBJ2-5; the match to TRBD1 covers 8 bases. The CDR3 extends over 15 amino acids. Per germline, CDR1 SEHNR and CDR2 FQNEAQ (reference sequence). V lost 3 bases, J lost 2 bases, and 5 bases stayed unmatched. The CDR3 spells CASSFPGQEQETQYF. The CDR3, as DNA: TGTGCCAGCAGCTTTCCGGGACAGGAGCAAGAGACCCAGTACTTC.

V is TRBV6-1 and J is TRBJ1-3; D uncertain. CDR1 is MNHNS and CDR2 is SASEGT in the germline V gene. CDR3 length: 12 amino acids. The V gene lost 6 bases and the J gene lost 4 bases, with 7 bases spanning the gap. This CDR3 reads CASSTSGNTIYF. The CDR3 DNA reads TGTGCCAGCAGCACAAGCGGAAACACCATATATTTT.

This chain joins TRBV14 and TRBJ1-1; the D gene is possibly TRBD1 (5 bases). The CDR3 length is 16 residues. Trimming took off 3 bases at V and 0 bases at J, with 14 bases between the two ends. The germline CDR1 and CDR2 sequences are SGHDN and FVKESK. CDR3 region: CASSQSKGNLNTEAFF. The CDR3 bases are TGTGCCAGCAGCCAGTCAAAGGGGAATTTGAACACTGAAGCTTTCTTT.

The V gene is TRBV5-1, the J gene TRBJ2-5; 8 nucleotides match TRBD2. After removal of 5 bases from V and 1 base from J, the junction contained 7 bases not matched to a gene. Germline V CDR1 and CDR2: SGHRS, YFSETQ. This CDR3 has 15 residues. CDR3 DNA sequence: TGCGCCAGCAGAGATCTCACTAGCGGCCAAGAGACCCAGTACTTC. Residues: CASRDLTSGQETQYF.

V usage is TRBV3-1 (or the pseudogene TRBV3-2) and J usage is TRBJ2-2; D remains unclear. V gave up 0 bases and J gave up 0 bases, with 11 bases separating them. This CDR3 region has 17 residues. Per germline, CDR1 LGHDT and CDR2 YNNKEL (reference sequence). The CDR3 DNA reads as TGTGCCAGCAGCCAAGACCCGACGCGAGCGAACACCGGGGAGCTGTTTTTT. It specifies CASSQDPTRANTGELFF.

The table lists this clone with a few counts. CDR3 sequence: CASSPRRQGGCNTEAFF. As DNA, the CDR3 is TGTGCCAGCAGCCCACGGAGACAGGGGGGTTGCAACACTGAAGCTTTCTTT. This chain uses TRBV21-1 with TRBJ1-1; the table's D call, TRBD1, has no DNA check behind it. TRBV21-1 represents a pseudogene. This CDR3 has 17 residues.

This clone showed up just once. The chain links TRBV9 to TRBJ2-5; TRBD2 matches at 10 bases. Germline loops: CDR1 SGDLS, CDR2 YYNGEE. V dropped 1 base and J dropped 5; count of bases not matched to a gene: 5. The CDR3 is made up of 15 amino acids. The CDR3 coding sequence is TGTGCCAGCAGCGTAAGCGGGGGGGCCGGGGAGACCCAGTACTTC. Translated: CASSVSGGAGETQYF.

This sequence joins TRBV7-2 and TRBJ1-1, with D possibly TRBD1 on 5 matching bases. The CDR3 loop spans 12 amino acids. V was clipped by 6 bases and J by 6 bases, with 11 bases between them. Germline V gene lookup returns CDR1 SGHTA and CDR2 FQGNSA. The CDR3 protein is CASRGPSAEAFF. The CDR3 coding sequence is TGTGCCAGCAGGGGACCATCCGCTGAAGCTTTCTTT. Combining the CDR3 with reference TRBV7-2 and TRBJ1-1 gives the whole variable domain GAGVSQSPSNKVTEKGKDVELRCDPISGHTALYWYRQSLGQGLEFLIYFQGNSAPDKSGLPSDRFSAERTGGSVSTLTIQRTQQEDSAVYLCASRGPSAEAFFGQGTRLTVV.

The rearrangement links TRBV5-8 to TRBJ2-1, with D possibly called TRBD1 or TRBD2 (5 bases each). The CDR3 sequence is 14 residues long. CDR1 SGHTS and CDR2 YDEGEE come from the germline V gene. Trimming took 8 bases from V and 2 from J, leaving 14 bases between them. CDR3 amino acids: CASSRDPPYNEQFF. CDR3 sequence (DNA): TGTGCCAGTTCCCGGGACCCCCCCTACAATGAGCAGTTCTTC.